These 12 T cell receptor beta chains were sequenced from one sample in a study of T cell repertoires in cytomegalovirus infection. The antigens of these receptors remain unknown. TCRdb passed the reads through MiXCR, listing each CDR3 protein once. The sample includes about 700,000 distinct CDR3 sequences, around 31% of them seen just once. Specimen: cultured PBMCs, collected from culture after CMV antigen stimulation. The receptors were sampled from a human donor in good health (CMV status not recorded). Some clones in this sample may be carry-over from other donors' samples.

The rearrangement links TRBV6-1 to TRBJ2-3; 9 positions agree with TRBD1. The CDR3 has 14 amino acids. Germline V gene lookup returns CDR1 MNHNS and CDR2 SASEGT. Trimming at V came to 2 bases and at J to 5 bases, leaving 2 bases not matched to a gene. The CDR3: CASSESDRGDTQYF. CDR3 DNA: TGTGCCAGCAGTGAATCGGACAGGGGAGATACGCAGTATTTT.

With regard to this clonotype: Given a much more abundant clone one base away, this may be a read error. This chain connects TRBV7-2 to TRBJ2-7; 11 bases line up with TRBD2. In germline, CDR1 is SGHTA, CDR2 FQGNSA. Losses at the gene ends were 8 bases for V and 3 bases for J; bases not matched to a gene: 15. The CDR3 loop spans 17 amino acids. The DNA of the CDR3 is TGTGCCAGCGGCTCCCAGTGGGGCCTAGCGGGAGGCTACGAGCAGTACTTC. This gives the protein CASGSQWGLAGGYEQYF.

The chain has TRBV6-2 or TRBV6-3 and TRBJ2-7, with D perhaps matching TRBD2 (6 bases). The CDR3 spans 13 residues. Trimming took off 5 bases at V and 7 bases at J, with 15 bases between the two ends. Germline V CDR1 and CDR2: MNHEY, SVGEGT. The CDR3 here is CASSRGTLGEQYF. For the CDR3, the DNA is TGTGCCAGCAGTAGAGGGACTTTGGGGGAGCAGTACTTC.

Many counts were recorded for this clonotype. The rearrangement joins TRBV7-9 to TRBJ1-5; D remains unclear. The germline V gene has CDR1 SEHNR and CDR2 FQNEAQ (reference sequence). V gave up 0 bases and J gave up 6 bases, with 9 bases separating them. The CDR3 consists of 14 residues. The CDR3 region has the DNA TGTGCCAGCAGCTTAGCAGGGCCAGTTCAGCCCCAGCATTTT. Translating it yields CASSLAGPVQPQHF. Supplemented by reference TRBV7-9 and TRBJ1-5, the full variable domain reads DTGVSQNPRHKITKRGQNVTFRCDPISEHNRLYWYRQTLGQGPEFLTYFQNEAQLEKSRLLSDRFSAERPKGSFSTLEIQRTEQGDSAMYLCASSLAGPVQPQHFGDGTRLSIL.

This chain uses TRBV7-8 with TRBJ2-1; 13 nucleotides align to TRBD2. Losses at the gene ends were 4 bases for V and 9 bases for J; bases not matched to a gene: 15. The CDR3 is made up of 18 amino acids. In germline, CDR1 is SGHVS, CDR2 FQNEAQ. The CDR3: CASSSAGLAGVPLREQFF. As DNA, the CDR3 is TGTGCCAGCAGCTCCGCCGGACTAGCGGGAGTCCCATTGCGTGAGCAGTTCTTC. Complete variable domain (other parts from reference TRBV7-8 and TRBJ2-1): GAGVSQSPRYKVAKRGQDVALRCDPISGHVSLFWYQQALGQGPEFLTYFQNEAQLDKSGLPSDRFFAERPEGSVSTLKIQRTQQEDSAVYLCASSSAGLAGVPLREQFFGPGTRLTVL.

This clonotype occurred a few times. Here the CDR3 reads CASSSRRQGSSPLHF. The DNA for the CDR3 is TGTGCCAGCAGCTCAAGGAGACAGGGGAGTTCACCCCTCCACTTT. The chain combines TRBV7-2 with TRBJ1-6; 8 positions agree with TRBD1. V lost 4 bases and J lost 9; bases outside the gene matches: 8. The CDR3 is 15 residues long. The germline V gene has CDR1 SGHTA and CDR2 FQGNSA.

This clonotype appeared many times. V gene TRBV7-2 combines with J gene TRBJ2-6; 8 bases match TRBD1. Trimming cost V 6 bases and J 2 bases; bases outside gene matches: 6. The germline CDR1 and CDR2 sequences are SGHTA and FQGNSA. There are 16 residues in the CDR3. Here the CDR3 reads CASSGDRRTGANVLTF. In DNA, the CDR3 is TGTGCCAGCAGTGGGGACAGGAGAACTGGGGCCAACGTCCTGACTTTC.

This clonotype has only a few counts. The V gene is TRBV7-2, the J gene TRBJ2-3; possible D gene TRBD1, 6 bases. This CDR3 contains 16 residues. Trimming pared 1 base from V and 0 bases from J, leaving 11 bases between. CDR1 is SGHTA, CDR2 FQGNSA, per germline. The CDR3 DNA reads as TGTGCCAGCAGCTTAGTGGGGGCCGCTAGCACAGATACGCAGTATTTT. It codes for CASSLVGAASTDTQYF.

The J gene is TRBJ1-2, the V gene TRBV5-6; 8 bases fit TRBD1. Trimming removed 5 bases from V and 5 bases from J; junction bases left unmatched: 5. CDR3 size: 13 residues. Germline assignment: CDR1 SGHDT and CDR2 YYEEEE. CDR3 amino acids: CASRWTGSYGYTF. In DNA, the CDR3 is TGTGCCAGCAGGTGGACAGGGTCTTATGGCTACACCTTC.

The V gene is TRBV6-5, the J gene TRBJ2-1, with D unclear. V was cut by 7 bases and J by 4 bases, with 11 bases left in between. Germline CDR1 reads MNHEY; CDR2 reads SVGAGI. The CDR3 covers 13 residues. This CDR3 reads CASTPRTYNEQFF. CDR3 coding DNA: TGTGCCAGCACACCAAGAACTTACAATGAGCAGTTCTTC.

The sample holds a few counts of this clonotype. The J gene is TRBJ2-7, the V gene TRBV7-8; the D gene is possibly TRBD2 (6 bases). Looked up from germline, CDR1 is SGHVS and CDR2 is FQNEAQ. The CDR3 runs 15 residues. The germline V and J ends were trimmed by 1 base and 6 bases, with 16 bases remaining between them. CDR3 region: CASSLVGGRWGEQYF. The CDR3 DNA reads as TGTGCCAGCAGCTTAGTGGGAGGCCGTTGGGGCGAGCAGTACTTC.

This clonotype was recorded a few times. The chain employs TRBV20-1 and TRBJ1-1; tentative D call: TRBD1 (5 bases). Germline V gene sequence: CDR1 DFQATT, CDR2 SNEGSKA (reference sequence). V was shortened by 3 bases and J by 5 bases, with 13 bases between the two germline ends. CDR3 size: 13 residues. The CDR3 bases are TGCAGTGCTAGCTCCAGGGTGGCTACTGAAGCTTTCTTT. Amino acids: CSASSRVATEAFF.